One and the same sample provided the 5 T cell receptor beta chains below, sequenced in a study of cytomegalovirus exposure and HLA in healthy donors. The PCR used 60 Vbeta and 13 Jbeta primers. TCRdb's table, derived via immunoSEQ multiplex PCR, lists solely in-frame clones and lacks some. The sample shows about 98,000 clones, around 67% of them seen only once. Input material: PBMCs. Source of these receptors: a man in his fifties in good health and CMV-seronegative.

In this sample, this clone turned up a few times. The chain is built from TRBV7-8 and TRBJ2-1; 10 nucleotides align to TRBD2. Germline CDR1 and CDR2: SGHVS and FQNEAQ. With 2 bases clipped from V and 8 bases from J, the junction kept 9 bases outside the gene matches. This CDR3 is built from 16 residues. The CDR3 region has the DNA TGTGCCAGCAGCTTATGGGGGGGACTAGCGTTCGATGAGCAGTTCTTC. This gives the protein CASSLWGGLAFDEQFF. The full variable domain, its missing parts supplied by reference TRBV7-8 and TRBJ2-1, is GAGVSQSPRYKVAKRGQDVALRCDPISGHVSLFWYQQALGQGPEFLTYFQNEAQLDKSGLPSDRFFAERPEGSVSTLKIQRTQQEDSAVYLCASSLWGGLAFDEQFFGPGTRLTVL.

In this sample, this clone turned up a few times. The chain couples TRBV11-2 to TRBJ2-5, with 9 nucleotides matching TRBD1. The V gene's germline CDR1 is SGHAT and CDR2 FQNNGV. Trimming took 5 bases from V and 5 from J; bases not matched to a gene: 9. The CDR3 has 15 residues. CDR3 sequence reads: CASSQRTGATETQYF. The CDR3 bases are TGTGCCAGCAGCCAGCGGACAGGGGCAACGGAGACCCAGTACTTC.

This chain uses TRBV15 with TRBJ1-3; 11 positions match TRBD1. V trimming: 3 bases; J trimming: 5 bases; junction bases outside the gene matches: 0. This CDR3 contains 14 residues. The germline V gene encodes CDR1 LNHNV and CDR2 YYDKDF (reference sequence). As DNA, the CDR3 is TGTGCCACCAGCAGGGACAGGGGGCGAAACACCATATATTTT. This gives the protein CATSRDRGRNTIYF.

J is TRBJ2-1 and V is TRBV28, with D tentatively TRBD2 (5 bases). This CDR3 comprises 13 residues. Germline loops: CDR1 MDHEN, CDR2 SYDVKM. Trimming cost V 6 bases and J 9 bases, with 15 bases left between them. The CDR3 DNA reads as TGTGCCAGCAGGGGCCCTACCGGAGGTGAGCAGTTCTTC. This encodes CASRGPTGGEQFF.

V usage is TRBV5-1 and J usage is TRBJ2-1; the match to TRBD2 covers 13 bases. The ends lost 0 bases at V and 7 bases at J; junction bases unmatched: 7. Germline lookup yields CDR1 SGHRS and CDR2 YFSETQ. The CDR3 is made up of 17 amino acids. DNA of the CDR3: TGCGCCAGCAGCTTGGGGACTAGCGGGGGCTTAGGGAATGAGCAGTTCTTC. It encodes CASSLGTSGGLGNEQFF.